This T cell receptor beta chain was retrieved from a study of blood T cell repertoires in COVID-19. Sequenced by immunoSEQ multiplex PCR; TCRdb stores in-frame clones only, minus some. The table lists approximately 28,000 clones, approximately 70% of them singletons. The germline CDR1 and CDR2 sequences are SEHNR and FQNEAQ (reference sequence). Trimming pared 5 bases from V and 6 bases from J, leaving 10 bases between. CDR3 size: 13 residues. Material for sequencing was peripheral blood. The rearrangement uses TRBV7-9 and TRBJ2-2; TRBD2 is a possible D gene (5 bases). The sequence was collected from a man aged 60 to 69 with active or convalescent COVID-19. The DNA of the CDR3 is TGTGCCAGCAGCCCCACGAGGGCCGGGGAGCTGTTTTTT. The encoded protein is CASSPTRAGELFF.